The next 22 T cell receptor beta chains were all read from a single sample in a study of memory CD4+ T cells and cytomegalovirus serostatus. Clones were sequenced by immunoSEQ multiplex PCR, and TCRdb holds only the in-frame ones, with some missing. The sample lists tens of thousands of clones; 65% to 80% were seen once. Single viable CD3+CD4+CD8-CD45RO+ cells were sorted as the memory CD4+ T cells. Sequenced input: memory CD4+ T cells from blood. The receptors were gathered from an adult in good health and CMV-seronegative.

The chain uses TRBV5-1 and TRBJ2-7, with D perhaps matching TRBD1 or TRBD2 (6 bases each). The CDR3 has 15 residues. Germline V gives CDR1 SGHRS, CDR2 YFSETQ. Trimming removed 7 bases at V and 6 bases at J, with 23 bases between. CDR3 coding DNA: TGCGCCAGCCATCACTCCCCCGGGGGCGGAGGCGAGCAGTACTTC. Residues: CASHHSPGGGGEQYF.

CDR3: CASSRGQENYGYTF. DNA of the CDR3: TGTGCCAGCAGTCGAGGACAGGAAAACTATGGCTACACCTTC. The chain uses TRBV6-6 and TRBJ1-2; 7 positions match TRBD1. Looked up from germline, CDR1 is MNHNY and CDR2 is SVGAGI (reference sequence). This CDR3 is built from 14 residues. Trimming cost V 5 bases and J 2 bases; bases outside gene matches: 5.

The chain combines TRBV7-9 with TRBJ2-7, with 9 bases matching TRBD1. V dropped 1 base and J dropped 5; count of bases not matched to a gene: 9. CDR1 SEHNR and CDR2 FQNEAQ come from the germline V gene (reference sequence). The CDR3 consists of 16 residues. CDR3 protein: CASSLVTGTGSHEQYF. DNA of the CDR3: TGTGCCAGCAGCTTAGTAACCGGGACAGGGTCCCACGAGCAGTACTTC.

A single count supports this clone. This sequence joins TRBV25-1 and TRBJ1-4, with D possibly TRBD1 on 6 matching bases. CDR1 MGHDK and CDR2 SYGVNS come from the germline V gene. This CDR3 is 14 amino acids long. The V and J ends lost 3 bases and 8 bases respectively, with 13 bases between them. CDR3 in amino acids: CASSETQGGEKLFF. The CDR3 coding sequence is TGTGCCAGCAGTGAGACACAGGGTGGGGAAAAACTGTTTTTT. The full variable domain, with the rest looked up from reference TRBV25-1 and TRBJ1-4, is EADIYQTPRYLVIGTGKKITLECSQTMGHDKMYWYQQDPGMELHLIHYSYGVNSTEKGDLSSESTVSRIRTEHFPLTLESARPSHTSQYLCASSETQGGEKLFFGSGTQLSVL.

This clone was found once. This chain links TRBV13 with TRBJ2-1, with 8 bases identical to TRBD2. V lost 5 bases, J lost 2 bases, and 8 bases stayed unmatched. CDR1 PRHDT and CDR2 FYEKMQ come from the germline V gene (reference sequence). CDR3 size: 16 residues. The CDR3 spells CASSPPRGDPYNEQFF. CDR3 DNA: TGTGCCAGCAGCCCCCCGCGGGGGGATCCCTACAATGAGCAGTTCTTC.

The V gene is TRBV18, the J gene TRBJ2-3, with 10 bases identical to TRBD1. The CDR3 is 16 amino acids. The junction had 7 bases not matched to a gene; V was cut back by 2 bases and J by 5 bases. The germline gives CDR1 KGHSH, CDR2 LQKENI. CDR3 DNA: TGTGCCAGCTCACCAATTATGGGACAGGGGATAGATACGCAGTATTTT. Its translation: CASSPIMGQGIDTQYF.

The rearrangement links TRBV7-9 to TRBJ2-7; D may correspond to TRBD1 or TRBD2 (6 bases each). Trimming pared 0 bases from V and 1 base from J, leaving 13 bases between. In germline, CDR1 is SEHNR, CDR2 FQNEAQ (reference sequence). The CDR3 extends over 16 amino acids. The CDR3: CASSLARGVRSYEQYF. The CDR3 nucleotides read TGTGCCAGCAGCTTAGCGAGGGGGGTACGGTCCTACGAGCAGTACTTC.

This sequence joins TRBV6-4 and TRBJ1-5, with 8 bases that match TRBD1. CDR1 is MRHNA and CDR2 is SNTAGT in the germline V gene. The CDR3 sequence is 14 residues long. The ends lost 5 bases at V and 2 bases at J; junction bases unmatched: 2. This CDR3 reads CASSLTGGNQPQHF. CDR3 in DNA: TGTGCCAGCAGTTTGACAGGGGGCAATCAGCCCCAGCATTTT.

The chain combines TRBV11-2 with TRBJ2-3, with D tentatively TRBD1 (5 bases). CDR1 is SGHAT, CDR2 FQNNGV, per germline. The length of the CDR3 is 13 residues. The V gene lost 5 bases and the J gene lost 13 bases, with 19 bases spanning the gap. The CDR3 region has the DNA TGTGCCAGCAGCCACCCCTTAGGGGCCAATGAGTATTTT. It yields the protein CASSHPLGANEYF.

V and J are TRBV5-1 and TRBJ1-4; D call uncertain. The CDR3 is 14 amino acids. In germline, CDR1 is SGHRS, CDR2 YFSETQ. Trimming took 4 bases from V and 7 from J, leaving 14 bases between them. In DNA form, the CDR3 reads TGCGCCAGCAGCGATGGGCCACCCATTGAAAAACTGTTTTTT. It encodes CASSDGPPIEKLFF.

V usage is TRBV7-8 and J usage is TRBJ1-4, with D perhaps matching TRBD1 (5 bases). Trimming left V 4 bases short and J 7 bases short, with 19 bases between. Germline assignment: CDR1 SGHVS and CDR2 FQNEAQ. This CDR3 contains 16 residues. CDR3 sequence reads: CASSYNEQGGAEKLFF. CDR3 sequence (DNA): TGTGCCAGCAGCTATAACGAGCAGGGTGGGGCTGAAAAACTGTTTTTT.

The V call is TRBV7-2, the J call TRBJ1-2, with 7 bases fitting TRBD1. From germline, CDR1 is SGHTA and CDR2 FQGNSA. After removal of 1 base from V and 4 bases from J, the junction contained 9 bases not matched to a gene. The CDR3 consists of 16 residues. The CDR3 protein is CASSLEGGGTPYGYTF. DNA for the CDR3: TGTGCCAGCAGCTTAGAAGGGGGCGGCACCCCCTATGGCTACACCTTC. The full variable domain, rest sourced from reference TRBV7-2 and TRBJ1-2, is GAGVSQSPSNKVTEKGKDVELRCDPISGHTALYWYRQSLGQGLEFLIYFQGNSAPDKSGLPSDRFSAERTGGSVSTLTIQRTQQEDSAVYLCASSLEGGGTPYGYTFGSGTRLTVV.

V usage is TRBV11-1 and J usage is TRBJ1-1; D call uncertain. V was cut by 8 bases and J by 1 base, with 11 bases left in between. The CDR3 is 13 residues long. The germline gives CDR1 SGHAT, CDR2 FQDESV (reference sequence). This CDR3 is CASGNLGNTEAFF. CDR3 nucleotides: TGTGCCAGCGGAAACCTGGGGAACACTGAAGCTTTCTTT.

This clone was observed a few times. The CDR3 here is CASSVRARAADTQYF. For the CDR3, the DNA is TGTGCCAGCAGTGTCCGGGCAAGGGCAGCAGATACGCAGTATTTT. The V gene is TRBV6-1, the J gene TRBJ2-3, with D uncertain. The germline V and J ends were trimmed by 4 bases and 4 bases, with 15 bases remaining between them. The CDR3 sequence is 15 residues long. The germline gives CDR1 MNHNS, CDR2 SASEGT.

The gene calls are TRBV7-9 and TRBJ2-3; D remains unclear. Germline V gene lookup returns CDR1 SEHNR and CDR2 FQNEAQ (reference sequence). This CDR3 region has 12 residues. V was shortened by 1 base and J by 3 bases, with 2 bases between the two germline ends. CDR3 in DNA: TGTGCCAGCAGCTTAGAAACAGATACGCAGTATTTT. Protein sequence: CASSLETDTQYF.

This clone was found once. The CDR3 spells CASSAGKNQPQHF. CDR3 in DNA: TGTGCCAGCAGTGCTGGGAAGAATCAGCCCCAGCATTTT. The rearrangement links TRBV2 to TRBJ1-5; D is unresolved. Trimming took 4 bases from V and 4 from J, leaving 8 bases between them. The CDR3 runs to 13 residues. Germline lookup yields CDR1 SNHLY and CDR2 FYNNEI.

The rearrangement uses TRBV25-1 and TRBJ2-3, with D maybe TRBD1 (5 bases). CDR1 is MGHDK, CDR2 SYGVNS, per germline. The V end lost 0 bases, the J end lost 1 base, and 5 bases lay between the germline ends. The CDR3 has 14 residues. Here the CDR3 DNA reads TGTGCCAGCAGTGAATACAGGGGCACAGATACGCAGTATTTT. It yields the protein CASSEYRGTDTQYF.

V gene TRBV5-4 combines with J gene TRBJ2-5; TRBD2 is a possible D gene (5 bases). CDR1 is SGHNT, CDR2 YYREEE, per germline (reference sequence). This CDR3 spans 14 amino acids. The ends were cut back, 1 base at V and 5 bases at J, with 12 bases in the middle. The CDR3: CASSLWSSRETQYF. CDR3 bases: TGTGCCAGCAGCTTGTGGTCTAGCCGGGAGACCCAGTACTTC.

J is TRBJ2-7 and V is TRBV27; D possibly corresponds to TRBD1 (6 bases). The V end lost 6 bases, the J end lost 7 bases, and 16 bases lay between the germline ends. The V gene's germline CDR1 is MNHEY and CDR2 SMNVEV (reference sequence). The CDR3 is 13 amino acids. The CDR3 sequence is CASRGAGGREQYF. CDR3 in DNA: TGTGCCAGCAGGGGGGCTGGTGGGCGGGAGCAGTACTTC.

The chain links TRBV9 to TRBJ1-3; D is unclear. This CDR3 has 15 amino acids. Germline V CDR1 and CDR2: SGDLS, YYNGEE. The V and J ends lost 5 bases and 5 bases respectively, with 17 bases between them. The CDR3 DNA reads TGTGCCAGCAGTCTCCGGGGAGAGGGCCGAAACACCATATATTTT. This translates into CASSLRGEGRNTIYF. Full variable domain (outside the CDR3, taken from reference TRBV9 and TRBJ1-3): DSGVTQTPKHLITATGQRVTLRCSPRSGDLSVYWYQQSLDQGLQFLIQYYNGEERAKGNILERFSAQQFPDLHSELNLSSLELGDSALYFCASSLRGEGRNTIYFGEGSWLTVV.

This clone was counted only a few times. The chain has TRBV5-6 and TRBJ2-5; 14 bases are a match to TRBD2. With V trimmed by 0 bases and J by 5 bases, 3 bases remained unmatched. Germline-derived CDR1 and CDR2 are SGHDT and YYEEEE. The CDR3 covers 16 residues. The CDR3 region has the DNA TGTGCCAGCAGCTTGGTGGGACTAGCGGGGGACGAGACCCAGTACTTC. Its protein is CASSLVGLAGDETQYF.

The chain links TRBV7-6 to TRBJ1-1; TRBD1 matches at 8 bases. Germline lookup yields CDR1 SGHVS and CDR2 FNYEAQ. V was pared by 1 base and J by 1 base, with 5 bases of the junction left unmatched. This CDR3 has 16 amino acids. The DNA for the CDR3 is TGTGCCAGCAGCTTAGGCAGGGGGCGAAGGAACACTGAAGCTTTCTTT. As protein: CASSLGRGRRNTEAFF.